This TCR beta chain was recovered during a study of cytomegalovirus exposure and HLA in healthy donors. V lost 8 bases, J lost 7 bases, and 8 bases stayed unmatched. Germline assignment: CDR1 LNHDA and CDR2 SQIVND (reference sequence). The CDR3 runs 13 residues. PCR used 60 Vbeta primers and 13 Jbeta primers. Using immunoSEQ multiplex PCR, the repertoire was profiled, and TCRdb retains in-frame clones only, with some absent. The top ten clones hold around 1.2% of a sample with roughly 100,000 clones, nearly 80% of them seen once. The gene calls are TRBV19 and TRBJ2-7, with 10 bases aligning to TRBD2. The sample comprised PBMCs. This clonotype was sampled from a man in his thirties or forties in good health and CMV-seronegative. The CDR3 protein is CASGLAGVREQYF. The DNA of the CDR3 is TGTGCCAGTGGCCTAGCGGGAGTCCGGGAGCAGTACTTC.